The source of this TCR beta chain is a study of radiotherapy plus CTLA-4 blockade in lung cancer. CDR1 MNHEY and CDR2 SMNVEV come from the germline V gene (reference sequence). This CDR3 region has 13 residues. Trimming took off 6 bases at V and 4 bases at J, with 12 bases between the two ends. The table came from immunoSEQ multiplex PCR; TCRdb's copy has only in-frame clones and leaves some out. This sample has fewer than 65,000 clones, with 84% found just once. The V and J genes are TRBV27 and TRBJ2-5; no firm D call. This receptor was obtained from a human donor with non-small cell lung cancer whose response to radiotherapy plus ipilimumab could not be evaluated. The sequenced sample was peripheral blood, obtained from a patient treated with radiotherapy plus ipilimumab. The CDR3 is CASSLTVGETQYF. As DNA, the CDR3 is TGTGCCAGCAGCCTCACCGTCGGAGAGACCCAGTACTTC.